The rows below give T cell receptor beta chains drawn from one sample of a study of CD8+CD57+ T cells in acquired aplastic anemia. TCRdb reanalysed the reads using MiXCR and keeps one entry per CDR3 protein. The data show 350,000 to 450,000 distinct CDR3 sequences, about two thirds seen once. Sequencing input: sorted CD4+, CD8+, or CD8+CD57+ T cells (not recorded which) from PBMCs. The receptor set was obtained from a human donor in good health, serving as a control. Each CDR3 is given with its conserved first and last residue. D genes are given only for firm matches. Only some rows state a clone size, as once, few, many or a class for expanded clones.

d_call	v_call	j_call	clone_size	cdr3_aa	cdr3_nt
-	TRBV7-7	TRBJ1-2	-	CASSLDSRTDTTF	TGTGCCAGCAGCTTAGATAGCAGAACAGATACGACCTTT
-	TRBV29-1	TRBJ1-1	-	CSAQQVTNTEAFF	TGCAGCGCACAACAGGTCACGAACACTGAAGCTTTCTTT
-	TRBV29-1	TRBJ1-1	few	CSVSTGNTEAFF	TGCAGCGTGTCGACAGGGAACACTGAAGCTTTCTTT
TRBD1	TRBV4-1	TRBJ2-5	-	CASSRGRDPKGTGTGAQETQYF	TGCGCCAGCAGCCGAGGCCGGGATCCAAAGGGGACCGGGACAGGGGCCCAAGAGACCCAGTACTTC
TRBD1	TRBV7-9	TRBJ1-4	-	CASSVGQSTAEKLFF	TGTGCCAGCAGCGTGGGACAGAGTACCGCTGAAAAACTGTTTTTT
-	TRBV11-2	TRBJ1-3	many	CASSLPGSGNTIYF	TGTGCCAGCAGCTTGCCGGGCTCTGGAAACACCATATATTTT
TRBD1	TRBV15	TRBJ1-2	-	CATSRDGTGTTF	TGTGCCACCAGCAGAGATGGGACAGGGACAACCTTC
-	TRBV2	TRBJ1-2	-	CASSLRAANLGGYTF	TGTGCCAGCAGCCTACGGGCCGCTAACCTCGGTGGCTACACCTTC
TRBD2	TRBV20-1	TRBJ2-4	few	CSARGGGTGFNIQYF	TGCAGTGCTAGGGGGGGGGGGACTGGTTTTAACATTCAGTACTTC
-	TRBV7-2	TRBJ2-2	-	CASSLQGGQDEAFFF	TGTGCCAGCAGCTTACAGGGGGGGCAGGATGAAGCGTTCTTTTTT
-	TRBV10-2	TRBJ2-1	few	CASSGTEPYNEQFF	TGCGCCAGCAGTGGGACCGAGCCTTACAATGAGCAGTTCTTC
-	TRBV20-1	TRBJ2-7	-	CSARDTDYEKYF	TGCAGTGCTAGGGACACAGACTACGAGAAGTACTTC
TRBD1	TRBV6-1	TRBJ1-5	few	CASSELPGQGVVQPQHF	TGTGCCAGCAGTGAACTTCCGGGACAGGGGGTTGTTCAGCCCCAGCATTTT
-	TRBV13	TRBJ1-1	-	CASNQAPRVNTEAFF	TGTGCCAGCAACCAGGCCCCGAGGGTGAACACTGAAGCTTTCTTT
-	TRBV2	TRBJ1-4	many	CASRNRTTNEKLFF	TGTGCCAGCAGAAACAGAACAACTAATGAAAAACTGTTTTTT
-	TRBV2	TRBJ1-1	-	CASTLGSYTEAFF	TGTGCCAGCACTCTAGGCAGCTACACTGAAGCTTTCTTT
TRBD2	TRBV7-3	TRBJ2-3	-	CASSFRLAGTDAQYF	TGTGCCAGCAGCTTCAGACTAGCGGGCACAGATGCGCAGTATTTT
-	TRBV12-5	TRBJ2-5	few	CASGSGETQYF	TGTGCTAGTGGTTCGGGCGAGACCCAGTACTTC
-	TRBV7-3	TRBJ1-1	-	CASSLTCLNTEAFF	TGTGCCAGCAGCTTGACGTGCTTGAACACTGAAGCTTTCTTT
TRBD1	TRBV5-1	TRBJ2-1	-	CASRQAGTANEQFF	TGCGCCAGCAGACAGGCCGGGACAGCCAATGAGCAGTTCTTC
-	TRBV7-9	TRBJ1-1	many	CASRPSAGQKTEAFF	TGTGCCAGCAGACCCAGTGCGGGGCAGAAGACTGAAGCTTTCTTT
-	TRBV7-3	TRBJ1-6	-	CASSFFAGGPNSCLHF	TGTGCCAGCAGCTTTTTTGCGGGCGGTCCGAATTCATGCCTCCACTTT
-	TRBV14	TRBJ2-5	-	CASSLRLGPSTDYF	TGTGCCAGCAGCCTTAGACTAGGGCCTAGCACAGATTACTTC
-	TRBV4-3	TRBJ1-5	-	CASSDQDSNQPQHF	TGCGCCAGCAGCGATCAAGATAGCAATCAGCCCCAGCATTTT
-	TRBV3-1	TRBJ2-7	-	CASSSTVNSYEQYF	TGTGCCAGCAGTAGTACCGTTAACTCCTACGAGCAGTACTTC
-	TRBV2	TRBJ2-5	many	CASKLYRDQETQYF	TGTGCCAGTAAACTCTACAGAGACCAAGAGACCCAGTACTTC
TRBD1	TRBV24-1	TRBJ1-2	-	CATSGLRGQGADGYTF	TGTGCCACCAGTGGCCTTCGCGGACAGGGTGCGGATGGCTACACCTTC
-	TRBV7-2	TRBJ2-5	once	CASSPALGQIDGYQYF	TGTGCCAGCAGCCCAGCACTAGGGCAGATCGATGGCTACCAGTACTTC
TRBD1	TRBV12-3/TRBV12-4	TRBJ2-2	-	CASSSLRGTGTGTGKLFF	TGTGCCAGCAGTTCATTGAGGGGGACAGGAACGGGCACCGGGAAGCTGTTTTTT
-	TRBV12-3/TRBV12-4	TRBJ1-5	-	CASSKRATGHSNQPQHF	TGTGCCAGCAGTAAACGCGCTACAGGGCATAGCAATCAGCCCCAGCATTTT
-	TRBV6-2/TRBV6-3	TRBJ2-7	few	CASSYDTLGYEQYF	TGTGCCAGCAGTTACGACACACTAGGTTACGAGCAGTACTTC
-	TRBV24-1	TRBJ2-2	-	CATSVFGSYTGELFF	TGTGCCACCAGTGTTTTTGGCAGCTACACCGGGGAGCTGTTTTTT
-	TRBV7-9	TRBJ1-5	-	CASTGWEPSTPPQHF	TGTGCCAGCACGGGATGGGAACCCAGTACTCCGCCCCAGCATTTT
-	TRBV12-3/TRBV12-4	TRBJ2-5	many	CASSLRGAAKRETQYF	TGTGCCAGCAGTTTAAGAGGGGCCGCGAAGAGGGAGACCCAGTACTTC
-	TRBV7-2	TRBJ1-1	many	CASSLARGDTEAFF	TGTGCCAGCAGCTTAGCGCGGGGGGACACTGAAGCTTTCTTT
-	TRBV19	TRBJ1-1	-	CASSLGGTPEAFF	TGTGCCAGCAGCTTAGGTGGGACCCCTGAAGCTTTCTTT
-	TRBV2	TRBJ1-4	once	CASTQGIELFF	TGTGCCAGCACTCAGGGGATAGAACTGTTTTTT
TRBD1	TRBV24-1	TRBJ1-5	-	CATSWGTGGGGNQPQHF	TGTGCCACCAGCTGGGGTACAGGGGGCGGCGGCAATCAGCCCCAGCATTTT
TRBD2	TRBV7-2	TRBJ2-2	-	CASRVAGGGTRVLFF	TGTGCCAGCAGAGTAGCGGGGGGCGGTACCAGGGTGCTGTTTTTT
TRBD1	TRBV20-1	TRBJ1-2	many	CSVELGQGKAYGYTF	TGCAGTGTTGAGTTAGGACAGGGGAAGGCCTATGGCTACACCTTC
-	TRBV9	TRBJ1-5	many	CASSGGGSNQPQHF	TGTGCCAGCAGTGGGGGGGGGAGCAATCAGCCCCAGCATTTT
TRBD1	TRBV20-1	TRBJ1-4	many	CSARDWTGFNEKLFF	TGCAGTGCTAGAGACTGGACAGGGTTTAATGAAAAACTGTTTTTT
TRBD2	TRBV7-6	TRBJ2-7	few	CASSREAAYEQYF	TGTGCCAGCAGCCGGGAGGCCGCCTACGAGCAGTACTTC
-	TRBV19	TRBJ2-1	many	CASSDQFRGPGNEQFF	TGTGCCAGTAGTGACCAATTTCGGGGGCCCGGCAATGAGCAGTTCTTC
-	TRBV20-1	TRBJ1-4	-	CSAGGSGEKMFF	TGCAGCGCTGGGGGATCAGGGGAAAAAATGTTTTTT